This T cell receptor beta chain emerged from a study of blood T cells in healthy people across ages. This clonotype was observed a handful of times. V lost 1 base and J 7 bases, leaving 19 bases between the germline ends. The germline V gene encodes CDR1 SGHTA and CDR2 FQGNSA. The CDR3 contains 16 residues. A sample-barcoded 5' primer and a J-beta primer mix were used in a second PCR of roughly 6 to 12 cycles. Every cDNA molecule carried a tag from a template-switch adaptor bearing 12 random nucleotides. Every sample produced at least 2.5 million CDR3-containing paired-end reads. Each CDR3 protein gets one entry after TCRdb re-called the 5' RACE reads with MiXCR. Seen here are 550,000 to 600,000 distinct CDR3 sequences, around half observed once, and the top ten hold 20% to 25%.

This chain connects TRBV7-2 to TRBJ1-2, with D possibly TRBD1 on 5 matching bases. The clonotype was recovered from a man at least 80 years old in good health. The sequenced material came from blood. This CDR3 reads CASSLDGRVLRSGYTF. The CDR3 bases are TGTGCCAGCAGCTTAGATGGCAGGGTTCTGCGGAGTGGCTACACCTTC. Full variable domain (outside the CDR3, taken from reference TRBV7-2 and TRBJ1-2): GAGVSQSPSNKVTEKGKDVELRCDPISGHTALYWYRQSLGQGLEFLIYFQGNSAPDKSGLPSDRFSAERTGGSVSTLTIQRTQQEDSAVYLCASSLDGRVLRSGYTFGSGTRLTVV.